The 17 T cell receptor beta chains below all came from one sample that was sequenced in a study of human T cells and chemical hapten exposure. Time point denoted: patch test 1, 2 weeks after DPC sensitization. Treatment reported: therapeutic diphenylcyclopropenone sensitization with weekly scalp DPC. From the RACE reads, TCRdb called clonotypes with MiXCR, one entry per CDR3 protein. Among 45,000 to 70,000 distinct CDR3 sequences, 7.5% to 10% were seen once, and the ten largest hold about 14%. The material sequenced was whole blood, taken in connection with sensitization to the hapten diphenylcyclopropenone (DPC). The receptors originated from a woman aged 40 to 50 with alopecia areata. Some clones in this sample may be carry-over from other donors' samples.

This CDR3 reads CASSYSMGGVGNSPLHF. CDR3 sequence (DNA): TGTGCCAGCAGTTACTCGATGGGGGGGGTTGGCAATTCACCCCTCCACTTT. The chain links TRBV6-5 to TRBJ1-6; D possibly corresponds to TRBD1 (5 bases). V was shortened by 0 bases and J by 7 bases, with 16 bases between the two germline ends. The CDR3 spans 17 residues. Germline values: CDR1 MNHEY, CDR2 SVGAGI.

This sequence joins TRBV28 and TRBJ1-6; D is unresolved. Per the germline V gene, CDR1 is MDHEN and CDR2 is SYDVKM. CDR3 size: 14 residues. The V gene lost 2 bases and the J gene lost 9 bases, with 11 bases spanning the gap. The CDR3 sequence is CASSLIVVGSPLHF. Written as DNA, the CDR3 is TGTGCCAGCAGTTTAATAGTCGTTGGTTCACCCCTCCACTTT.

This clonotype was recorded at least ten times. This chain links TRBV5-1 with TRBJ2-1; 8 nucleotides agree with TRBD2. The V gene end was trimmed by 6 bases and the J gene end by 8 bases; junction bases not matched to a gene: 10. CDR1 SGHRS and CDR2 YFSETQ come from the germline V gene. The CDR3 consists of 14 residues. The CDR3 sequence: CASILLAGGDEQFF. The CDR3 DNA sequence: TGCGCCAGCATCCTCCTGGCGGGGGGCGATGAGCAGTTCTTC.

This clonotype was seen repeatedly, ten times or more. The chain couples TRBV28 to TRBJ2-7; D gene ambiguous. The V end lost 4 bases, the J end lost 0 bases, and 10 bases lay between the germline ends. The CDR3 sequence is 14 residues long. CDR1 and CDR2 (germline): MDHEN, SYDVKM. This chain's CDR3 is CASSSPLSSYEQYF. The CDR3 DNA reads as TGTGCCAGCAGTTCACCCTTGAGCTCCTACGAGCAGTACTTC.

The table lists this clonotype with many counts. This chain's CDR3 is CASSQEQTYGYTF. As DNA, the CDR3 is TGCGCCAGCAGCCAAGAGCAGACCTATGGCTACACCTTC. The V and J genes are TRBV4-1 and TRBJ1-2; D is unclear. The V and J ends lost 0 bases and 4 bases respectively, with 6 bases between them. The CDR3 length is 13 residues. Germline lookup yields CDR1 MGHRA and CDR2 YSYEKL.

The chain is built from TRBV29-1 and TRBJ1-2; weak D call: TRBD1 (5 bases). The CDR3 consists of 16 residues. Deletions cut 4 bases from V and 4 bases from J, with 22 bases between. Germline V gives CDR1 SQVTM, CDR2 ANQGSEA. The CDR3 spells CSVGAGSHGYSYGYTF. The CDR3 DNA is TGCAGCGTTGGGGCAGGGAGCCATGGCTACAGCTATGGCTACACCTTC.

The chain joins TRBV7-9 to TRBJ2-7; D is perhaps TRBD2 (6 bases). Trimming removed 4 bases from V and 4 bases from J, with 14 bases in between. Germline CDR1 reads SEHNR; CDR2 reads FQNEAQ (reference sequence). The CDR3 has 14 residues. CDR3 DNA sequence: TGTGCCAGCAGCTCGCGGGACGTAGCGTACGAGCAGTACTTC. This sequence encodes CASSSRDVAYEQYF.

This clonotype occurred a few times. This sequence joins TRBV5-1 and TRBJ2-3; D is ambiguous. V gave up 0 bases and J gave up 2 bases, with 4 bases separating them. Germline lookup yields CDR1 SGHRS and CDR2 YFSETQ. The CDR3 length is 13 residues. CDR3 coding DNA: TGCGCCAGCAGCTTGGCGGCCACAGATACGCAGTATTTT. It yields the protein CASSLAATDTQYF.

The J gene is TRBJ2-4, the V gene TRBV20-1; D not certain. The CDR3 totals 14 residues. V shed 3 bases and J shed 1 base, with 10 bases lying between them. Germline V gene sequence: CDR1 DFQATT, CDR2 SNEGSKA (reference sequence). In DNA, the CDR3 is TGCAGTGCTAGCTGGGGTAGGGCCAAAAACATTCAGTACTTC. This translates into CSASWGRAKNIQYF.

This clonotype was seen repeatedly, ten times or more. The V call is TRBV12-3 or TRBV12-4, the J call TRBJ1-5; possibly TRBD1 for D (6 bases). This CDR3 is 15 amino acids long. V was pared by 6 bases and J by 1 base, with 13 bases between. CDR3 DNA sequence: TGTGCCAGCAGCCTGGACAGACTGAGCAATCAGCCCCAGCATTTT. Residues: CASSLDRLSNQPQHF.

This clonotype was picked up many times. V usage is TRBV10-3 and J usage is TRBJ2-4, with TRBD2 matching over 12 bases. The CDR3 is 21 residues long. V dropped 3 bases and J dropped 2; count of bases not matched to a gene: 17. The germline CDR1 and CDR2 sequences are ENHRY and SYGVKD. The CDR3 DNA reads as TGTGCCATCAGTGACACCTGGCTAGCGGGGGGGCCCGGGCTCCCCAAAAACATTCAGTACTTC. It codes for CAISDTWLAGGPGLPKNIQYF.

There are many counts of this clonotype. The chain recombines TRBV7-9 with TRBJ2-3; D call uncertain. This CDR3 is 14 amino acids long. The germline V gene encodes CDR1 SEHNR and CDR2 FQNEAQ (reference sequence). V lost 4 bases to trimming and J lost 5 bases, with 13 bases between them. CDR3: CASSSSRVGDTQYF. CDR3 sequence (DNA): TGTGCCAGCAGCTCTTCTCGCGTCGGAGATACGCAGTATTTT.

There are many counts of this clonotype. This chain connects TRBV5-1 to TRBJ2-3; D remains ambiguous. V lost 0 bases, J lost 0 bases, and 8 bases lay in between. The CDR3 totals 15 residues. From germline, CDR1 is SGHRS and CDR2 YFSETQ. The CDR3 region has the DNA TGCGCCAGCAGCTTGGGGTGGTCGAGCACAGATACGCAGTATTTT. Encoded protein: CASSLGWSSTDTQYF.

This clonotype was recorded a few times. The CDR3 reads CASRQKVGGGPQETQYF. The CDR3 DNA reads as TGTGCCAGCAGGCAAAAAGTCGGCGGGGGACCCCAAGAGACCCAGTACTTC. The chain is built from TRBV3-1 and TRBJ2-5, with 7 bases that match TRBD2. After removal of 6 bases from V and 1 base from J, the junction contained 14 bases not matched to a gene. Germline CDR1 is LGHDT and CDR2 is YNNKEL (reference sequence). The CDR3 totals 17 residues.

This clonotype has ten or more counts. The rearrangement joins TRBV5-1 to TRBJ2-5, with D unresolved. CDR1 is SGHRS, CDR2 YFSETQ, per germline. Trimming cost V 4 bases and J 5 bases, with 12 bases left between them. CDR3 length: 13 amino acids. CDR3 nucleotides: TGCGCCAGCAGCCAGGACCATAGGGAGACCCAGTACTTC. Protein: CASSQDHRETQYF.

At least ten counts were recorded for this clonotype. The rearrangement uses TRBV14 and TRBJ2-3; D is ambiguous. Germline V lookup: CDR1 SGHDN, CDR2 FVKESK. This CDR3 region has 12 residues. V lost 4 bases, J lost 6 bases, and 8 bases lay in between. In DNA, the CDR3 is TGTGCCAGCAGCCTACCCGGGGATACGCAGTATTTT. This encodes CASSLPGDTQYF. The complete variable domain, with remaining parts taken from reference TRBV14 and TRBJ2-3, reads EAGVTQFPSHSVIEKGQTVTLRCDPISGHDNLYWYRRVMGKEIKFLLHFVKESKQDESGMPNNRFLAERTGGTYSTLKVQPAELEDSGVYFCASSLPGDTQYFGPGTRLTVL.

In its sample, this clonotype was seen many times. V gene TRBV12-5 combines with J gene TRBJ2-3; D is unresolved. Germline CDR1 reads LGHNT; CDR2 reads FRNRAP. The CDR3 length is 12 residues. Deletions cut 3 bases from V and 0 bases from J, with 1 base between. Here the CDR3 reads CASGFSTDTQYF. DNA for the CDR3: TGTGCTAGTGGTTTCAGCACAGATACGCAGTATTTT.